There are a few counts of the clone carrying this TCR beta chain. This CDR3 spans 12 amino acids. The V end lost 3 bases, the J end lost 15 bases, and 15 bases lay between the germline ends. This sample is part of a study of blood T cell repertoires in COVID-19. At the level of the study: Donors in the United States, Italy and Spain gave samples during acute or convalescent COVID-19. Sources were T cells, B-cell-depleted T cells, or PBMCs; the material itself was cDNA or gDNA.

Per the study methods: It was from reference gene primer amplification that nucleated cell counts were estimated. Produced via immunoSEQ multiplex PCR; TCRdb's table is partial and in-frame only. The V and J calls and clone size were taken over from that table, and D and trimming were inferred from the DNA. The table has 200,000 or so clones, roughly 81% seen once. The sample consisted of peripheral blood. The chain recombines TRBV12-3 or TRBV12-4 with TRBJ2-1; tentatively, D is TRBD2 (7 bases). This receptor was identified in a man aged 50-59 years who had recovered from COVID-19. CDR3 coding DNA: TGTGCCAGCAGTTTGGGGGGGCCTACGAGGTTCTTC. This encodes CASSLGGPTRFF.